The 6 T cell receptor beta chains below were found in one sample sequenced in a study of T cells in Graves' hyperthyroidism and ophthalmopathy. Amplification of TCR beta CDR3 regions used RNA as the template. An initial round of RT-PCR targeting the TCR CDR3 relied on the HTBI primer set. TCRdb passed the multiplex PCR reads through MiXCR, listing each CDR3 protein once. This sample carries about 52,000 distinct CDR3 sequences, less than 60% of them seen once, and the ten largest clones take about a tenth. Sequenced: blood. The source of these receptors is a woman aged 50 to 60 with Graves' ophthalmopathy.

The chain combines TRBV2 with TRBJ2-2; weak D call: TRBD1 (6 bases). In germline, CDR1 is SNHLY, CDR2 FYNNEI. CDR3 length: 12 residues. V gave up 6 bases and J gave up 8 bases, with 10 bases separating them. Here the CDR3 DNA reads TGTGCCAGCAGGGCCGGGACAGGGGAGCTGTTTTTT. Translating gives CASRAGTGELFF.

This sequence joins TRBV19 and TRBJ2-5; tentatively, D is TRBD1 (6 bases). Germline lookup yields CDR1 LNHDA and CDR2 SQIVND (reference sequence). Trimming took off 7 bases at V and 4 bases at J, with 13 bases between the two ends. This CDR3 comprises 13 residues. CDR3 nucleotide sequence: TGTGCCAGTACCACAACAGGGCCAGAGACCCAGTACTTC. It codes for CASTTTGPETQYF.

The chain joins TRBV27 to TRBJ2-1; D is unresolved. This CDR3 is built from 15 residues. Trimming took 5 bases from V and 0 from J, leaving 11 bases between them. Germline-derived CDR1 and CDR2 are MNHEY and SMNVEV (reference sequence). CDR3 DNA: TGTGCCAGCAGTCCCACGAGGAACTCCTACAATGAGCAGTTCTTC. Translating gives CASSPTRNSYNEQFF.

By share, this clonotype ranks as medium-sized. The chain combines TRBV2 with TRBJ1-5, with TRBD1 identical over 8 bases. Germline values: CDR1 SNHLY, CDR2 FYNNEI. Unmatched junction bases numbered 2, after V lost 4 bases and J lost 3 bases. This CDR3 has 14 residues. The CDR3 is CASSGQGHNQPQHF. The CDR3 DNA sequence: TGTGCCAGCAGTGGACAGGGGCACAATCAGCCCCAGCATTTT.

Comment on this clonotype: One base away lies a much larger clone, so this may be a sequencing read error. In nucleotides, the CDR3 is TGTGCCAGCAGTCCCAGCCCTAGCACAGATACGCAGTATTTT. Its protein product is CASSPSPSTDTQYF. This chain links TRBV27 with TRBJ2-3; D not resolved. V gave up 5 bases and J gave up 0 bases, with 9 bases separating them. Germline CDR1 MNHEY, CDR2 SMNVEV (reference sequence). The CDR3 is 14 residues long.

The sample holds many counts of this clonotype. This chain joins TRBV19 and TRBJ2-7; TRBD2 aligns across 10 bases. The trim removed 10 bases at V and 3 bases at J, leaving 12 bases unmatched. There are 15 residues in the CDR3. Germline values: CDR1 LNHDA, CDR2 SQIVND (reference sequence). The CDR3 nucleotides read TGTGCCACTGCCGGGCTAGCGGGAGATAGCTACGAGCAGTACTTC. This gives the protein CATAGLAGDSYEQYF.